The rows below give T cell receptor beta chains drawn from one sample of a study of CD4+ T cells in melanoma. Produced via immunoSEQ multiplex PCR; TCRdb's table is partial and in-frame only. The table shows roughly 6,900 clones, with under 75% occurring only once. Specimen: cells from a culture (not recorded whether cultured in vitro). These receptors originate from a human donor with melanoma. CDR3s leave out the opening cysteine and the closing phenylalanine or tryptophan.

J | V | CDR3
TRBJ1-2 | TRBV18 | ASSFQGASGYT
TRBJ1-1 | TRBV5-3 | ARSRQGQANTEAF
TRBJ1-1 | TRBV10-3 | AIHPAKENTEAF
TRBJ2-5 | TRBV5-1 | ASSRGQGQETQY
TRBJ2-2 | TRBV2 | ASSENGGHGDTGELF
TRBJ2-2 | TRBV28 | ASSLYSSRWTGELF
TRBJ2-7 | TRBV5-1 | ASSLTVLDEQY
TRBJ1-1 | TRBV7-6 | ASSSDTNTEAF
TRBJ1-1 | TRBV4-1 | ASSQDYQNTEAF
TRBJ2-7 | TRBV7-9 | ASSLNLGLRVEQY
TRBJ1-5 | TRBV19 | ATGQGVRQPQH
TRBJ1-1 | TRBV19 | ASSIDPGTTEAF
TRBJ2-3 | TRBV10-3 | AITGTGDDTQY
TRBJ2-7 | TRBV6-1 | ASREVPGFSYEQY
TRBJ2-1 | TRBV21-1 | ASRRDKQF
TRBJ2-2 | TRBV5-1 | ASSWGNTGELF
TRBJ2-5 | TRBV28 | ASSIRQLFGLETQY
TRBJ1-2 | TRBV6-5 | ASRQRGGDYGYT
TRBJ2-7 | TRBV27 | ASSSFTGGDAPYEQY
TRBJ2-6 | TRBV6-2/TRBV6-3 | ASSYPGRYSSGANVLT
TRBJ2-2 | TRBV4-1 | ASSTTGELF
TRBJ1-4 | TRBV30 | AWSVPGSTNEKLF
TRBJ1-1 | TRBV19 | ASSVQVNTEAF
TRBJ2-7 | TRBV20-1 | SASWGNEQY
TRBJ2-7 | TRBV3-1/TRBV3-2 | ASSGPGRKIYEQY
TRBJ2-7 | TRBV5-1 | ASSSTGDLEQY
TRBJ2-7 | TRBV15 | ATSTGTEDFSYEQY
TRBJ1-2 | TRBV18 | ASSWDRDAGYT
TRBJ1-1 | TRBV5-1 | ASSLFRGNTEAF
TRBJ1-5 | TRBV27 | ASSPQGAGGSQH
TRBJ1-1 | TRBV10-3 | AISRAGNTEAF
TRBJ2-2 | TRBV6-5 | ASRRWVGELF
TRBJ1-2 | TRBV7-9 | ASSLRRGLQGYT
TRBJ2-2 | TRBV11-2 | ASIPSGGGGNTGELF
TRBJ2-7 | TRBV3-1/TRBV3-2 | ASSKTSGGALFYEQY
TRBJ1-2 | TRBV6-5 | ASSLTGAGYGYT
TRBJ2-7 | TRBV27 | ASSLIPEGYEQY
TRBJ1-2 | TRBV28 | ASTLTGGYGYT
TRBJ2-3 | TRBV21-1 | ASSKGGTGGWEGTQY
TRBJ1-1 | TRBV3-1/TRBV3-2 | ASSQSTGGGGREAF
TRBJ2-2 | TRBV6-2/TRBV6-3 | ASSDSRASGGELF
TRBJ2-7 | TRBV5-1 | ASSLGGTGSNEQY
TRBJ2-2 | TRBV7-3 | ASSGYTGAAGELF
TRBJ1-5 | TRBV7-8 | ASSTQGQGNQPQH